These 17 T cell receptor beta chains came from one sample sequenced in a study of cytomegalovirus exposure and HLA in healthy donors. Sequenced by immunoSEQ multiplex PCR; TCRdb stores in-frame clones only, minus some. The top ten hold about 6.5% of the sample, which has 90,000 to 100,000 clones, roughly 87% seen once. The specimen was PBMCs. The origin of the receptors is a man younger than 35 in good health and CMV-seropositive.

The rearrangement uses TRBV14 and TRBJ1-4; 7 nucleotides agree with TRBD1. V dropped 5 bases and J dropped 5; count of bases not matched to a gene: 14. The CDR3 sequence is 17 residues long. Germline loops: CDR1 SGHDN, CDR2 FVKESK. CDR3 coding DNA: TGTGCCAGCAGCACATCCCGGGACAGTCTGGGAAATGAAAAACTGTTTTTT. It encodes CASSTSRDSLGNEKLFF.

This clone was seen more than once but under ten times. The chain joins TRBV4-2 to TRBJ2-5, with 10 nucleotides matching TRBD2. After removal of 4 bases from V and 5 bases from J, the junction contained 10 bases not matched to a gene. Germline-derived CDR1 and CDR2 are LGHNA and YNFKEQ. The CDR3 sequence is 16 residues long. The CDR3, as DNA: TGTGCCAGCAGCCGTACTAGCGGGGCCCAGGGGGAGACCCAGTACTTC. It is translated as CASSRTSGAQGETQYF.

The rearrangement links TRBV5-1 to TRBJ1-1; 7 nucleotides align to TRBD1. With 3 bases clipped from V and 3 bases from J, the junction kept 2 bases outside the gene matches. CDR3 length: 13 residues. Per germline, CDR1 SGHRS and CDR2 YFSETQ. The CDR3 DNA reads TGCGCCAGCAGCTCCGACAGGGACACTGAAGCTTTCTTT. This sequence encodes CASSSDRDTEAFF.

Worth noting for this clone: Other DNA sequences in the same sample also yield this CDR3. CDR3 nucleotide sequence: TGTGCCAGTAGTATCACAGGGGGTCAAGAGACCCAGTACTTC. Amino acid sequence: CASSITGGQETQYF. The chain couples TRBV19 to TRBJ2-5; 8 bases match TRBD1. The germline V gene encodes CDR1 LNHDA and CDR2 SQIVND (reference sequence). The trim removed 3 bases at V and 2 bases at J, leaving 2 bases unmatched. This CDR3 spans 14 amino acids.

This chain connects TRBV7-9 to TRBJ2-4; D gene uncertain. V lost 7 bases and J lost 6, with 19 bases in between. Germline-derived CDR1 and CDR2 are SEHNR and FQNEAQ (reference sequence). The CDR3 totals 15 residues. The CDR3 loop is CASTQPRTARNIQYF. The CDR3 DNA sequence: TGTGCCAGCACCCAACCTCGAACAGCCCGAAACATTCAGTACTTC.

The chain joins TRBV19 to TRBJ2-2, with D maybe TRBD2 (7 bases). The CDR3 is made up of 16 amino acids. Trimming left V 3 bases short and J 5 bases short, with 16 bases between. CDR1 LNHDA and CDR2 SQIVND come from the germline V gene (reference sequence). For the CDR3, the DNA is TGTGCCAGTAGTATTAGTGTGGGGGGGCCGACCGGGGAGCTGTTTTTT. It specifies CASSISVGGPTGELFF. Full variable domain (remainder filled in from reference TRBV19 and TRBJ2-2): DGGITQSPKYLFRKEGQNVTLSCEQNLNHDAMYWYRQDPGQGLRLIYYSQIVNDFQKGDIAEGYSVSREKKESFPLTVTSAQKNPTAFYLCASSISVGGPTGELFFGEGSRLTVL.

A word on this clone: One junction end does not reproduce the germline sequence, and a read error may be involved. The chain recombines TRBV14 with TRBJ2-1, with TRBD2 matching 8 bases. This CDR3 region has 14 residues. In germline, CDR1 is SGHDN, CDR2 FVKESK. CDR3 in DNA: TGTGCCAGCAGCCAAGACAATAAGGGACTAGTTCCGGTCTTC. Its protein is CASSQDNKGLVPVF.

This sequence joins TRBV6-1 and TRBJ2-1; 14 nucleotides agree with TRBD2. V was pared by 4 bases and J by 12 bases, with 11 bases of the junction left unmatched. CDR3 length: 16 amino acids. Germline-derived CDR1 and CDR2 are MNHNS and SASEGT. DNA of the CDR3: TGTGCCAGCAGTGCAAGGGGGACTAGCGGGAGTGAAGGGCAGTTCTTC. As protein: CASSARGTSGSEGQFF.

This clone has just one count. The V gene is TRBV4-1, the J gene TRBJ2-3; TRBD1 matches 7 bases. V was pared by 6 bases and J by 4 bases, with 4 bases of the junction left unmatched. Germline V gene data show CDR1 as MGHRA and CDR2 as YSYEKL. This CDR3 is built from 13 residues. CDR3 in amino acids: CASRKGASDTQYF. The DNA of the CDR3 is TGCGCCAGCAGGAAGGGGGCCTCAGATACGCAGTATTTT.

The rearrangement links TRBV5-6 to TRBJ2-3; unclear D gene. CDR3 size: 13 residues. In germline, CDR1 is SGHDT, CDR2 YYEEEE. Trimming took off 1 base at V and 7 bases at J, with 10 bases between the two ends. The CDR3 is CASSLTLLNTQYF. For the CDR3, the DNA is TGTGCCAGCAGCTTGACTTTGCTTAATACGCAGTATTTT.

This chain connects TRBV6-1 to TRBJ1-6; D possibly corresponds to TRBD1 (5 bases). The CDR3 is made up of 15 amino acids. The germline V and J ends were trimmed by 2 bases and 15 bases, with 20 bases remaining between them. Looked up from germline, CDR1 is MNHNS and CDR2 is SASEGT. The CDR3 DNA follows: TGTGCCAGCAGTGAAAACAGGTGGGGGAGGGTGGACCTCCACTTT. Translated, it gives CASSENRWGRVDLHF.

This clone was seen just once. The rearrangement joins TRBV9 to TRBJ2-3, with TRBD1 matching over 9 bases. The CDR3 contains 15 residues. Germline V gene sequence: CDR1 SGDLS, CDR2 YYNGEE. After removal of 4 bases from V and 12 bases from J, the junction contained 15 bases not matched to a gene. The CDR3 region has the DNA TGTGCCAGCAGCACACAGATAGGACAGGGGCAAACACAGTATTTT. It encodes CASSTQIGQGQTQYF.

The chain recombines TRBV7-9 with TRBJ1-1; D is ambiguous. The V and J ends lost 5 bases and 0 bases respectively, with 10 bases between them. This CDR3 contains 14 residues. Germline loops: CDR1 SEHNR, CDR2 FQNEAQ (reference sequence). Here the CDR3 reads CASSRGLMNTEAFF. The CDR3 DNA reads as TGTGCCAGCAGCCGTGGGCTAATGAACACTGAAGCTTTCTTT.

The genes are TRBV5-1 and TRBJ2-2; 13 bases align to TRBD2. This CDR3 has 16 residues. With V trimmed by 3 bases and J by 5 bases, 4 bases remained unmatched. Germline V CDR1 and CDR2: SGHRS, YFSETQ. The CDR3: CASSSTTSGGTGELFF. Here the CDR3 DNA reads TGCGCCAGCAGCTCCACGACTAGCGGGGGGACCGGGGAGCTGTTTTTT.

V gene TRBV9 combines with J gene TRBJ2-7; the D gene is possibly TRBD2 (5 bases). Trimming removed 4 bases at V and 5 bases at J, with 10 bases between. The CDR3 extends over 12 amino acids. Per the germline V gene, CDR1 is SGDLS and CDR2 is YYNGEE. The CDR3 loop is CASSRGLNEQYF. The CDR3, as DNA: TGTGCCAGCAGCCGGGGTTTGAACGAGCAGTACTTC. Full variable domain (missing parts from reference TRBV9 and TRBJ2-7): DSGVTQTPKHLITATGQRVTLRCSPRSGDLSVYWYQQSLDQGLQFLIQYYNGEERAKGNILERFSAQQFPDLHSELNLSSLELGDSALYFCASSRGLNEQYFGPGTRLTVT.

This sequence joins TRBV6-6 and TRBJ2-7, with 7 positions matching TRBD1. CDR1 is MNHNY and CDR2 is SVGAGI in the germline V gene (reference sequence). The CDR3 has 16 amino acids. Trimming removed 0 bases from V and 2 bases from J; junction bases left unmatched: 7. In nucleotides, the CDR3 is TGTGCCAGCAGTTACTCGGGAGCAGGGGGTACCTACGAGCAGTACTTC. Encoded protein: CASSYSGAGGTYEQYF.

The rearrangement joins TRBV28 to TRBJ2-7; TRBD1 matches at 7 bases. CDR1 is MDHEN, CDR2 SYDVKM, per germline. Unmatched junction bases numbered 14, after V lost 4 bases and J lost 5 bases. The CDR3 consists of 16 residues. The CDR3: CASSSGDSGFPDEQYF. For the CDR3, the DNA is TGTGCCAGCAGTTCCGGGGACAGCGGTTTTCCCGACGAGCAGTACTTC.